This passage covers 16 T cell receptor beta chains from one sample sequenced in a study of cytomegalovirus exposure and HLA in healthy donors. Generated by immunoSEQ multiplex PCR, the TCRdb table keeps only in-frame clones and is missing some. Of 350,000 or so clones detected, 86% appear once; the ten largest clones hold 0.75% to 0.85%. Sequenced material: PBMCs. The receptors were gathered from a woman aged 18 to 35 in good health and CMV-seronegative.

The CDR3 DNA reads TGTGCCAGCACCCGAAACGGACAGTTTAACCAAGAGACCCAGTACTTC. Encoded protein: CASTRNGQFNQETQYF. V gene TRBV2 combines with J gene TRBJ2-5; D is possibly TRBD1 (6 bases). CDR1 and CDR2 from the germline V gene are SNHLY and FYNNEI. V was pared by 7 bases and J by 0 bases, with 18 bases between. The CDR3 loop spans 16 amino acids.

A single count supports this clone. The CDR3, as DNA: TGTGCCAGCAGCTTAGACTCGGGACAAAGCTATGGCTACACCTTC. Amino acids: CASSLDSGQSYGYTF. This chain connects TRBV7-6 to TRBJ1-2; a weak D match, TRBD1 (6 bases). There are 15 residues in the CDR3. Trimming removed 1 base at V and 4 bases at J, with 13 bases between. Germline V gene data show CDR1 as SGHVS and CDR2 as FNYEAQ.

The chain couples TRBV10-2 to TRBJ2-7; 13 bases align to TRBD2. This CDR3 comprises 16 residues. Germline assignment: CDR1 WSHSY and CDR2 SAAADI. V gave up 6 bases and J gave up 0 bases; unmatched junction bases: 5. CDR3 residues: CASSRWTSGSSYEQYF. DNA of the CDR3: TGCGCCAGCAGCCGTTGGACTAGCGGGAGCTCCTACGAGCAGTACTTC.

The sample holds a few counts of this clone. This chain connects TRBV4-2 to TRBJ2-5; possibly TRBD2 for D (5 bases). Germline assignment: CDR1 LGHNA and CDR2 YNFKEQ. CDR3 length equals 16 residues. Deletions cut 4 bases from V and 4 bases from J, with 19 bases between. CDR3 protein: CASSRLEGARTETQYF. For the CDR3, the DNA is TGTGCCAGCAGCCGTCTCGAGGGAGCGAGGACAGAGACCCAGTACTTC.

The chain carries TRBV2 and TRBJ2-7, with 10 bases aligning to TRBD2. Unmatched junction bases numbered 6, after V lost 2 bases and J lost 2 bases. The CDR3 spans 16 residues. Germline CDR1 is SNHLY and CDR2 is FYNNEI. The CDR3 DNA reads TGTGCCAGCAGTGAATCTAGCGGGAGTGGGCCCTACGAGCAGTACTTC. Translating it yields CASSESSGSGPYEQYF.

The genes are TRBV18 and TRBJ2-7, with 7 nucleotides matching TRBD1. CDR1 and CDR2 (germline): KGHSH, LQKENI. J gave up 3 bases and V 1 base, and 3 bases lay outside the gene matches. This CDR3 contains 14 residues. This CDR3 reads CASSPQGQNYEQYF. The CDR3 coding sequence is TGTGCCAGCTCACCACAGGGACAGAACTACGAGCAGTACTTC.

The chain combines TRBV27 with TRBJ2-6; D possibly corresponds to TRBD1 (6 bases). CDR1 and CDR2 (germline): MNHEY, SMNVEV (reference sequence). Trimming removed 7 bases from V and 0 bases from J, with 16 bases in between. The CDR3 is 17 amino acids. CDR3 sequence: CASTLTGTPSGANVLTF. In DNA form, the CDR3 reads TGTGCCAGCACCCTAACAGGGACACCCTCTGGGGCCAACGTCCTGACTTTC.

The chain has TRBV5-1 and TRBJ1-4; 7 bases line up with TRBD1. Germline trimming cut 0 bases from V and 8 bases from J; bases unmatched to any gene: 7. This CDR3 contains 15 residues. CDR1 and CDR2 (germline): SGHRS, YFSETQ. The CDR3 region is CASSLAGGSLEKLFF. CDR3 bases: TGCGCCAGCAGCTTGGCAGGGGGTTCGTTAGAAAAACTGTTTTTT.

The genes are TRBV18 and TRBJ2-2; D gene unclear. Germline V gene lookup returns CDR1 KGHSH and CDR2 LQKENI. This CDR3 is built from 15 residues. V was pared by 2 bases and J by 1 base, with 8 bases between. The CDR3 loop reads CASSPVAVNTGELFF. CDR3 DNA sequence: TGTGCCAGCTCACCAGTCGCGGTGAACACCGGGGAGCTGTTTTTT.

The CDR3: CASSFGAGGNQPQHF. Written as DNA, the CDR3 is TGTGCCAGCAGCTTCGGAGCAGGGGGCAATCAGCCCCAGCATTTT. This chain uses TRBV7-9 with TRBJ1-5; D is perhaps TRBD1 (6 bases). V dropped 3 bases and J dropped 2 bases, with 11 bases sitting between them. CDR1 SEHNR and CDR2 FQNEAQ come from the germline V gene (reference sequence). This CDR3 is 15 amino acids long.

This sequence joins TRBV4-2 and TRBJ2-2; 9 positions match TRBD2. Germline V gene lookup returns CDR1 LGHNA and CDR2 YNFKEQ. The CDR3 length is 16 residues. The J segment lost 4 bases and the V segment lost 0 bases, leaving 3 bases of the junction unmatched. The CDR3 region has the DNA TGTGCCAGCAGCCAAGAGCGGGAGGGCCCCACCGGGGAGCTGTTTTTT. It is translated as CASSQEREGPTGELFF.

This clone was seen a single time. This chain joins TRBV5-1 and TRBJ1-2; D perhaps matches TRBD1 (5 bases). V was shortened by 2 bases and J by 8 bases, with 13 bases between the two germline ends. Germline CDR1 reads SGHRS; CDR2 reads YFSETQ. The CDR3 loop spans 13 amino acids. The CDR3 spells CASSFGGVEGYTF. As DNA, the CDR3 is TGCGCCAGCAGCTTTGGAGGGGTAGAGGGCTACACCTTC.

V gene TRBV2 combines with J gene TRBJ2-5; tentative D call: TRBD1 (6 bases). Deletions cut 5 bases from V and 5 bases from J, with 9 bases between. This CDR3 has 12 residues. Per germline, CDR1 SNHLY and CDR2 FYNNEI. CDR3 sequence (DNA): TGTGCCAGCAGTACAGGGATCGAGACCCAGTACTTC. Protein sequence: CASSTGIETQYF.

This clone was observed a handful of times. The CDR3 DNA reads TGTGCCAGCAGTGAGTCGGGGGGGCGCAGGTCCGGCTACACCTTC. Translating it yields CASSESGGRRSGYTF. The chain carries TRBV25-1 and TRBJ1-2; a weak D match, TRBD1 (6 bases). CDR1 MGHDK and CDR2 SYGVNS come from the germline V gene. The CDR3 loop spans 15 amino acids. V shed 3 bases and J shed 8 bases, with 19 bases lying between them.

The chain uses TRBV13 and TRBJ2-7; 11 nucleotides align to TRBD1. V lost 0 bases and J lost 3; bases outside the gene matches: 16. Germline V lookup: CDR1 PRHDT, CDR2 FYEKMQ (reference sequence). The length of the CDR3 is 20 residues. CDR3 sequence: CASSLGGWGQGVQGIYEQYF. Here the CDR3 DNA reads TGTGCCAGCAGCTTAGGTGGGTGGGGACAGGGGGTTCAAGGTATCTACGAGCAGTACTTC.

The chain is built from TRBV7-9 and TRBJ1-2, with a possible D match to TRBD1 (6 bases). The length of the CDR3 is 14 residues. The germline gives CDR1 SEHNR, CDR2 FQNEAQ (reference sequence). Trimming left V 5 bases short and J 4 bases short, with 14 bases between. As DNA, the CDR3 is TGTGCCAGCAGCGACGATCTGGGGGCCTATGGCTACACCTTC. Amino acid sequence: CASSDDLGAYGYTF.